The clone carrying this T cell receptor beta chain was found a few times. The target antigen is unknown. The data stem from a study of beta chain features in type 1 diabetes. Study overall: All of the samples together had roughly 98 million sorted cells examined.

Study-wide points: The similarity of naive, central memory and Treg TCRB repertoires appeared greater among patients than among healthy donors.

The authors reverse transcribed all of the isolated RNA, so sequencing captured expressed TCRB transcripts. Using immunoSEQ multiplex PCR, the repertoire was profiled, and TCRdb retains in-frame clones only, with some absent. In the table there are hundreds of thousands of clones, about 29% of which are singletons. Germline CDR1 is SGHTA and CDR2 is FQGTGA. Deletions cut 5 bases from V and 2 bases from J, with 16 bases between. This CDR3 contains 16 residues. Every donor provided one heparinised blood draw, which averaged about 110 mL. The chain joins TRBV7-3 to TRBJ2-1, with D unresolved. The sample was naive CD4+ T cells from blood. The TCR originated in a man between 18 and 29 years old in good health. CDR3 sequence reads: CASSPREVFAYNEQFF. In DNA form, the CDR3 reads TGTGCCAGCAGCCCTAGAGAAGTTTTTGCCTACAATGAGCAGTTCTTC.